The clone carrying this TCR beta chain was detected ten times or more. These data come from a study of human T cells and chemical hapten exposure. The time point denotes: patch test 1, 2 weeks after DPC sensitization. The sample's treatment: therapeutic diphenylcyclopropenone sensitization with weekly scalp DPC. Between the trimmed V and J ends, which lost 4 bases and 0 bases, there was a span of 13 bases. CDR1 and CDR2 from the germline V gene are SEHNR and FQNEAQ (reference sequence). This CDR3 is 16 amino acids long. TCRdb fed the RACE reads into MiXCR, producing one record per CDR3 protein. Of 300,000 to 350,000 distinct CDR3 sequences in the sample, under 9% were seen once.

The specimen comprised whole blood, sampled in connection with sensitization to the hapten diphenylcyclopropenone (DPC). The rearrangement links TRBV7-9 to TRBJ2-1; tentatively, D is TRBD1 (5 bases). This sequence was found in a woman aged 18 to 35 with alopecia areata. Some clones in this sample may be carry-over from other donors' samples. CDR3 coding DNA: TGTGCCAGCAGCTCTCGACAGACCAACTCCTACAATGAGCAGTTCTTC. It encodes CASSSRQTNSYNEQFF.